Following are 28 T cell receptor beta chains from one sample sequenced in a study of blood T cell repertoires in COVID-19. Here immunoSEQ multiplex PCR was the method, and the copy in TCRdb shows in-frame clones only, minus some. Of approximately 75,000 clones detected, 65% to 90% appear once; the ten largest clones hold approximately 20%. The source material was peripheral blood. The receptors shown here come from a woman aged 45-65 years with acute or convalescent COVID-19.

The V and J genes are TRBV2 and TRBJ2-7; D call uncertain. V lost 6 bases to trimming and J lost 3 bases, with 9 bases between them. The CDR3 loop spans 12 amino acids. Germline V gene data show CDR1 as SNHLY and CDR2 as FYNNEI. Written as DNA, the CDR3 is TGTGCCAGCAGAAGCGTAAACTACGAGCAGTACTTC. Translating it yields CASRSVNYEQYF.

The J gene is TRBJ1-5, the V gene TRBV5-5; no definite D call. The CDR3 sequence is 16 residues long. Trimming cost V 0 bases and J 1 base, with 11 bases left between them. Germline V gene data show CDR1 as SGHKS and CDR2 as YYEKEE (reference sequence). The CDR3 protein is CASSLEGGWSNQPQHF. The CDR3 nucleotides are TGTGCCAGCAGCTTGGAGGGAGGGTGGAGCAATCAGCCCCAGCATTTT. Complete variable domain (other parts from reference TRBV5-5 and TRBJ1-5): DAGVTQSPTHLIKTRGQQVTLRCSPISGHKSVSWYQQVLGQGPQFIFQYYEKEERGRGNFPDRFSARQFPNYSSELNVNALLLGDSALYLCASSLEGGWSNQPQHFGDGTRLSIL.

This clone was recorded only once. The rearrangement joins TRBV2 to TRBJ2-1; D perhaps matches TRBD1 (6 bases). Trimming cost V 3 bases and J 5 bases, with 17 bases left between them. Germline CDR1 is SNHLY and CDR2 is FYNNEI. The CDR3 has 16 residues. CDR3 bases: TGTGCCAGCAGTGAGTCGCCCTACAGGGACAACAATGAGCAGTTCTTC. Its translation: CASSESPYRDNNEQFF.

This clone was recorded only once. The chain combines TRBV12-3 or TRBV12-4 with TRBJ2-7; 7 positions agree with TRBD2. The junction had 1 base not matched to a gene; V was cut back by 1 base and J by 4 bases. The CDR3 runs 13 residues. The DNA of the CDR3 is TGTGCCAGCAGTTTAGGGGGGGGTTACGAGCAGTACTTC. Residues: CASSLGGGYEQYF.

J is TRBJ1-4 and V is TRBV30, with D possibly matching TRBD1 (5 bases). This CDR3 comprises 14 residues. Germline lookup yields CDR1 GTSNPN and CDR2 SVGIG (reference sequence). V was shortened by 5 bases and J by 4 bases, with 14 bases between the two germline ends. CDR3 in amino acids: CAWGPGGNNEKLFF. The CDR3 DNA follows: TGTGCCTGGGGGCCGGGGGGGAATAATGAAAAACTGTTTTTT.

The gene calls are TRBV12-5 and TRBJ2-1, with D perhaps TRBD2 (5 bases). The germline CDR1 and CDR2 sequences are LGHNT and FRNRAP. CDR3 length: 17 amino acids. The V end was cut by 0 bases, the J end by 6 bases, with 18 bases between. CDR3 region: CASGLVLSLGPPNEQFF. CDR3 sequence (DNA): TGTGCTAGTGGTTTGGTATTGTCACTAGGACCCCCCAATGAGCAGTTCTTC. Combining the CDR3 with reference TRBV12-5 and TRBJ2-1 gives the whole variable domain DARVTQTPRHKVTEMGQEVTMRCQPILGHNTVFWYRQTMMQGLELLAYFRNRAPLDDSGMPKDRFSAEMPDATLATLKIQPSEPRDSAVYFCASGLVLSLGPPNEQFFGPGTRLTVL.

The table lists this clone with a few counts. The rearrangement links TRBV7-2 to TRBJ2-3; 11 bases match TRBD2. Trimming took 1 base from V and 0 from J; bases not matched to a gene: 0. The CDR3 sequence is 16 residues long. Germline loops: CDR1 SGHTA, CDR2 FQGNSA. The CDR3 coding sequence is TGTGCCAGCAGCTTAGGACTAGCGGGGAGCACAGATACGCAGTATTTT. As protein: CASSLGLAGSTDTQYF. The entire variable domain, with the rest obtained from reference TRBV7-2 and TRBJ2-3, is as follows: GAGVSQSPSNKVTEKGKDVELRCDPISGHTALYWYRQSLGQGLEFLIYFQGNSAPDKSGLPSDRFSAERTGGSVSTLTIQRTQQEDSAVYLCASSLGLAGSTDTQYFGPGTRLTVL.

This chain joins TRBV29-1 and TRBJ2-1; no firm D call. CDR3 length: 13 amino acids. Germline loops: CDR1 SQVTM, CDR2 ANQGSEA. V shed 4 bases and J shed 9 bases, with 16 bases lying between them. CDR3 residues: CSVARLEFSEQFF. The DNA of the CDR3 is TGCAGCGTTGCCCGGCTAGAGTTTAGTGAGCAGTTCTTC.

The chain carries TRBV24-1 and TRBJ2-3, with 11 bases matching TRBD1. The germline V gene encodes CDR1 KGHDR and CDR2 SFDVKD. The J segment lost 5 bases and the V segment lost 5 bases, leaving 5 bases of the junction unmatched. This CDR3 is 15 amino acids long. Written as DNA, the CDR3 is TGTGCCACCAGTGCTGGGACAGGGGGGAAAGATACGCAGTATTTT. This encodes CATSAGTGGKDTQYF.

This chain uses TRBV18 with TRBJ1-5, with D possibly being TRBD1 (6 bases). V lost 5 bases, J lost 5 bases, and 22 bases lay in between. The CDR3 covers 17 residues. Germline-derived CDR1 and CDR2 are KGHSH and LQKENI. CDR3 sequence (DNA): TGTGCCAGCTCATCCCGACAGGTACCCGCCGGCCATCAGCCCCAGCATTTT. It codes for CASSSRQVPAGHQPQHF.

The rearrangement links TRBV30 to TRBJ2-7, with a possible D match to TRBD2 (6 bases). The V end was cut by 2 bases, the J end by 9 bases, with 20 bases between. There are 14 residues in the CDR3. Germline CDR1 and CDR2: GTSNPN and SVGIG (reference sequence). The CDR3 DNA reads TGTGCCTGGAGTCCAACATGGGACTTCGGGGGGCAGTACTTC. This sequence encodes CAWSPTWDFGGQYF.

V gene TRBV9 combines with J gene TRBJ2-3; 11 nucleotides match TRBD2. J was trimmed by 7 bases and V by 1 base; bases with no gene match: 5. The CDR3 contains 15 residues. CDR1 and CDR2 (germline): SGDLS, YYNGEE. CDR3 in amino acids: CASSVTSGSSNTQYF. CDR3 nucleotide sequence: TGTGCCAGCAGCGTAACTAGCGGGAGCTCAAATACGCAGTATTTT.

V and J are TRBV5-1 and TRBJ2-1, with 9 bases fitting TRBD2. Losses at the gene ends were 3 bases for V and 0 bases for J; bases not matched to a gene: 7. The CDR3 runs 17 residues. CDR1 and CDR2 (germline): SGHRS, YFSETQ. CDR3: CASSSRLAESSYNEQFF. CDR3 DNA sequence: TGCGCCAGCAGCTCTAGACTAGCGGAGAGCTCCTACAATGAGCAGTTCTTC.

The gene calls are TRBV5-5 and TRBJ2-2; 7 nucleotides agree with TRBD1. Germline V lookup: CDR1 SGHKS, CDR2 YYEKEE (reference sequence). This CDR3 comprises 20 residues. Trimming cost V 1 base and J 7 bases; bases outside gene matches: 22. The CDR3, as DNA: TGTGCCAGCAGCTTGCTCCCCCTGAGGAACAGGGGTAAACACGGCGGGGAGCTGTTTTTT. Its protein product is CASSLLPLRNRGKHGGELFF.

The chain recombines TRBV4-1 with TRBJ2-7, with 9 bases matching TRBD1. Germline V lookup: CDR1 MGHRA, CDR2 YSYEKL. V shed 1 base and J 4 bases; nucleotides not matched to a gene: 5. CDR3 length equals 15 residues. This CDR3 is CASSQGGTGNYEQYF. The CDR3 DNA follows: TGCGCCAGCAGCCAAGGGGGGACAGGGAATTACGAGCAGTACTTC.

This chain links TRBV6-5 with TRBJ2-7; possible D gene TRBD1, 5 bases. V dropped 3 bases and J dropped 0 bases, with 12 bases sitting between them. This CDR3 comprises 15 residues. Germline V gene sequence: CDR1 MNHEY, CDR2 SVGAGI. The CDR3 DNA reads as TGTGCCAGCAGTTATAGGGGCGCATACTCCTACGAGCAGTACTTC. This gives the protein CASSYRGAYSYEQYF.

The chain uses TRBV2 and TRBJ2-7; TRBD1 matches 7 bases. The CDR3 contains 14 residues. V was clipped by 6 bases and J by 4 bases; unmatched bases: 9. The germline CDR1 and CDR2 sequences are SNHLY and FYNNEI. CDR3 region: CASSQTGLGYEQYF. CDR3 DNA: TGTGCCAGCAGCCAGACAGGGTTGGGGTACGAGCAGTACTTC.

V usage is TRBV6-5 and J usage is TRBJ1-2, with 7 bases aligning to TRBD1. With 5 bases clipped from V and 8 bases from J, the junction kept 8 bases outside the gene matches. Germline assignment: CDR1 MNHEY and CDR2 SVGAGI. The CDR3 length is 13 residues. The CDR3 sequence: CASSNPQGIGYTF. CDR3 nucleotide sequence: TGTGCCAGCAGTAATCCACAGGGGATCGGCTACACCTTC.

The CDR3 DNA is TGTGCCAGTAGTATATCTAGGGCTAGCGGGGGCCGGGAAAGGTGGGCAGATACGCAGTATTTT. It codes for CASSISRASGGRERWADTQYF. This chain links TRBV19 with TRBJ2-3; 10 bases map to TRBD2. This CDR3 has 21 amino acids. J was trimmed by 4 bases and V by 2 bases; bases with no gene match: 21. Germline V gene sequence: CDR1 LNHDA, CDR2 SQIVND (reference sequence).

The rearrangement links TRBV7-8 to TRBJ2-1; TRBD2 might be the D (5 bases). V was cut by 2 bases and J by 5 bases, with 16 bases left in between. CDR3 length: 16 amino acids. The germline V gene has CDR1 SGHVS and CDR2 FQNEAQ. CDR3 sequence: CASSLTREINHNEQFF. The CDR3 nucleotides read TGTGCCAGCAGCTTAACTAGGGAGATTAACCACAATGAGCAGTTCTTC.

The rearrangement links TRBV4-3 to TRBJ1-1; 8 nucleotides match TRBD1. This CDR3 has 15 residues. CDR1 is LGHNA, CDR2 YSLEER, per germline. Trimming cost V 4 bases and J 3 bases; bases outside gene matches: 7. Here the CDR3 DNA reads TGCGCCAGCAGCCGGACCCAGGGGGCCGACACTGAAGCTTTCTTT. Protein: CASSRTQGADTEAFF.

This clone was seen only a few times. Written as DNA, the CDR3 is TGTGCCAGCAGCCTGACCGTGACAGGCTCGAACACCGGGGAGCTGTTTTTT. It translates to CASSLTVTGSNTGELFF. The chain has TRBV7-9 and TRBJ2-2, with D possibly matching TRBD1 (6 bases). CDR3 length: 17 amino acids. CDR1 and CDR2 from the germline V gene are SEHNR and FQNEAQ (reference sequence). V was clipped by 5 bases and J by 0 bases, with 16 bases between them.

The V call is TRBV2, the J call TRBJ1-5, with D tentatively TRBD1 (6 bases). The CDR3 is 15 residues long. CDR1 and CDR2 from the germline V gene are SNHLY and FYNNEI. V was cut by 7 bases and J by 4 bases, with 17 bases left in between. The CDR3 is CASTVGRGWNQPQHF. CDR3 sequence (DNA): TGTGCCAGCACCGTGGGTAGGGGGTGGAATCAGCCCCAGCATTTT.

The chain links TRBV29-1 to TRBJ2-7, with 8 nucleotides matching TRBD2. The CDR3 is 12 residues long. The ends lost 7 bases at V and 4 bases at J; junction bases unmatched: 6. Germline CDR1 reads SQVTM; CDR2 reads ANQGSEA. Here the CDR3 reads CSAHSGSYEQYF. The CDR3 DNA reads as TGCAGCGCCCACAGCGGGAGTTACGAGCAGTACTTC.

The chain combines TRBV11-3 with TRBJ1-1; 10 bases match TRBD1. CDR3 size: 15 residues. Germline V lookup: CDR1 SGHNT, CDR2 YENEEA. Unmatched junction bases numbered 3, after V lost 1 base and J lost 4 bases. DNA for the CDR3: TGTGCCAGCAGCTTAGCCGGGACAGGGGTCACTGAAGCTTTCTTT. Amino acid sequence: CASSLAGTGVTEAFF.

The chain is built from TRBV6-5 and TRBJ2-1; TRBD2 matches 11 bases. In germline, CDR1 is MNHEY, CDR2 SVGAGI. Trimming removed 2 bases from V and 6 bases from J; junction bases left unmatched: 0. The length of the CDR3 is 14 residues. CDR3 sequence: CASSYGTSGNEQFF. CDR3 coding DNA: TGTGCCAGCAGTTACGGGACTAGCGGCAATGAGCAGTTCTTC.

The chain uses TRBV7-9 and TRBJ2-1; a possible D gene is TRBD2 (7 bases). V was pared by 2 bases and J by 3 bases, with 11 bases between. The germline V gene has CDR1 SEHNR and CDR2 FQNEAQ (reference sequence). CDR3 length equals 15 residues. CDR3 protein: CASSLTGGLYNEQFF. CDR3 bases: TGTGCCAGCAGCTTAACGGGGGGCCTCTACAATGAGCAGTTCTTC.

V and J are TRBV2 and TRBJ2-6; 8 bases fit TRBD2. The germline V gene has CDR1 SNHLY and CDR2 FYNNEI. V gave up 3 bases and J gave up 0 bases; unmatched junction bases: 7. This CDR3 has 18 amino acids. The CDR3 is CASSEFSGAGSGANVLTF. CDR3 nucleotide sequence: TGTGCCAGCAGTGAGTTTAGCGGGGCAGGCTCTGGGGCCAACGTCCTGACTTTC.